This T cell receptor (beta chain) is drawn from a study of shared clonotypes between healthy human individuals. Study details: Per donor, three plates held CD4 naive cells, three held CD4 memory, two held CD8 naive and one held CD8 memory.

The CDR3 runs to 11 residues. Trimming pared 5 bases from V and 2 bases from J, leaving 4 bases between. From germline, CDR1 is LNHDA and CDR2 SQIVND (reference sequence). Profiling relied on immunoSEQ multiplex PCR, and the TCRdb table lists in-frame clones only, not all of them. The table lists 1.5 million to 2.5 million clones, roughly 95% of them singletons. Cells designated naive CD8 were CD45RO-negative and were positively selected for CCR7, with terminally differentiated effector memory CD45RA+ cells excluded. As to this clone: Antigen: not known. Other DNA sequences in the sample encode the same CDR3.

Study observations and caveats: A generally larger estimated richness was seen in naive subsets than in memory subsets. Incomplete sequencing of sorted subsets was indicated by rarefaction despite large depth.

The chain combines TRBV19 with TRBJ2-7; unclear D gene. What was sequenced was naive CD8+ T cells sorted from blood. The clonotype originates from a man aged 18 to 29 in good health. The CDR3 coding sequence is TGTGCCAGTAGTGGGGCCTACGAGCAGTACTTC. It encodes CASSGAYEQYF.